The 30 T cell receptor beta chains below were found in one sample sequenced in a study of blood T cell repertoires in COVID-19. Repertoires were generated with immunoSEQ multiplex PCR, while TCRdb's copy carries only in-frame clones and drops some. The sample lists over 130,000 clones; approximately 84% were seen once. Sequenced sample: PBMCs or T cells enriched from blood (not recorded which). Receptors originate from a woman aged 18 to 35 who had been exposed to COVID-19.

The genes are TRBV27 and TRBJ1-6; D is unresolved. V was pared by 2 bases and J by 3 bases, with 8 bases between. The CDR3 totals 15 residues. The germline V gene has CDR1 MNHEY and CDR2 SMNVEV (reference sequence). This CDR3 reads CASSLPPGYNSPLHF. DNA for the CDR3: TGTGCCAGCAGTTTACCCCCCGGCTATAATTCACCCCTCCACTTT.

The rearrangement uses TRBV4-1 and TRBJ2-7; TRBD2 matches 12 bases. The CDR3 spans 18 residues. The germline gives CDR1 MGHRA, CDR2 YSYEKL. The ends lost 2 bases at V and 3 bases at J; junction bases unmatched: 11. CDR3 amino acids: CASSQFFGLAGSIYEQYF. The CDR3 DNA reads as TGCGCCAGCAGCCAATTTTTCGGACTAGCGGGGAGTATCTACGAGCAGTACTTC.

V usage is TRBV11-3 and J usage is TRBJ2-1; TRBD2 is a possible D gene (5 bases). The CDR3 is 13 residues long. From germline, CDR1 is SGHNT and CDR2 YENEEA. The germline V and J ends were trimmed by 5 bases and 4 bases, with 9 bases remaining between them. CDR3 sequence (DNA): TGTGCCAGCAGCGGGAGAGGATACAATGAGCAGTTCTTC. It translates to CASSGRGYNEQFF.

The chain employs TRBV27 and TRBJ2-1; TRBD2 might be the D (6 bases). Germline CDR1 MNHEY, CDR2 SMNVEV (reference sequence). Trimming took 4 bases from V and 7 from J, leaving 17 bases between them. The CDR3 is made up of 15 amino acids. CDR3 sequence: CASSWDSRRLNEQFF. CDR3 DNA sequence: TGTGCCAGCAGTTGGGACTCCAGGAGATTGAATGAGCAGTTCTTC.

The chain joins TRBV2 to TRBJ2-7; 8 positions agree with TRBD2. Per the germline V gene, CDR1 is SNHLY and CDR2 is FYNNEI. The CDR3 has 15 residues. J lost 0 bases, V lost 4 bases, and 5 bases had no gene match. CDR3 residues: CASSGHSGNSYEQYF. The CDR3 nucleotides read TGTGCCAGCAGTGGACATAGCGGGAACTCCTACGAGCAGTACTTC.

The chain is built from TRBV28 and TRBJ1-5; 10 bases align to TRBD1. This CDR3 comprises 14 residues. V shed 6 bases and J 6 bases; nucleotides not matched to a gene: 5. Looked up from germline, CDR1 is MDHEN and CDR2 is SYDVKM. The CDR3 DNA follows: TGTGCCAGCAGCGCCGGGACAGGGGTTCAGCCCCAGCATTTT. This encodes CASSAGTGVQPQHF.

This chain's CDR3 is CASSLEVGRDSPLHF. The CDR3 nucleotides read TGCGCCAGCAGCTTGGAGGTGGGGCGAGATTCACCCCTCCACTTT. The chain couples TRBV5-1 to TRBJ1-6, with D possibly matching TRBD1 (5 bases). V lost 0 bases to trimming and J lost 8 bases, with 12 bases between them. The CDR3 is 15 residues long. Germline values: CDR1 SGHRS, CDR2 YFSETQ.

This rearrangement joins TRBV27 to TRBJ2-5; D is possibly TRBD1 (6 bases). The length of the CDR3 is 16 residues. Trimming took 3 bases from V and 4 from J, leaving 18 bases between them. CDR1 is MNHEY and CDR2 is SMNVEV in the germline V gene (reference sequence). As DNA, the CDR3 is TGTGCCAGCAGTTTCAACGGGACACCCAAGGGAGAGACCCAGTACTTC. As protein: CASSFNGTPKGETQYF.

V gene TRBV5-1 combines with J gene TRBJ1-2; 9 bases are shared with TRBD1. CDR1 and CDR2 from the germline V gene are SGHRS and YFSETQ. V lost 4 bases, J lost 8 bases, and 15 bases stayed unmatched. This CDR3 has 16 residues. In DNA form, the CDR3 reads TGCGCCAGCAGCCTAGAACTTGGGACAGGGCAGAGGGGCTACACCTTC. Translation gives CASSLELGTGQRGYTF.

The CDR3 is CASSSLPSLGHGYTF. The CDR3, as DNA: TGTGCCAGCAGCTCCTTGCCTAGTCTTGGTCATGGCTACACCTTC. V gene TRBV11-2 combines with J gene TRBJ1-2, with D uncertain. The germline CDR1 and CDR2 sequences are SGHAT and FQNNGV. CDR3 length: 15 amino acids. V lost 4 bases and J lost 6, with 18 bases in between.

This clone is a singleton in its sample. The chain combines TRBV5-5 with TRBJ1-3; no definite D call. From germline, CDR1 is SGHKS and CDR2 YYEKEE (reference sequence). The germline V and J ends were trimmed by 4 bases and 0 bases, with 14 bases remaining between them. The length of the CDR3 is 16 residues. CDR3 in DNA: TGTGCCAGCAGCCCTGCGGACGGGAGCTCTGGAAACACCATATATTTT. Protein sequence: CASSPADGSSGNTIYF.

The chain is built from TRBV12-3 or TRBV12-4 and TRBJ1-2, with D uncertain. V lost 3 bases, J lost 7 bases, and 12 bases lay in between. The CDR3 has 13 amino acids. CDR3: CASSFDFKGGYTF. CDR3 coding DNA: TGTGCCAGCAGTTTCGACTTTAAAGGTGGCTACACCTTC.

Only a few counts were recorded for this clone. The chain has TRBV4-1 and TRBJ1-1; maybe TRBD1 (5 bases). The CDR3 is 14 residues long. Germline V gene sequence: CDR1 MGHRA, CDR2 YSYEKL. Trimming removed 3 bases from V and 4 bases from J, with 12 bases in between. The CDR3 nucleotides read TGCGCCAGCAGCCATCAGGGATTGGGCACTGAAGCTTTCTTT. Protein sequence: CASSHQGLGTEAFF.

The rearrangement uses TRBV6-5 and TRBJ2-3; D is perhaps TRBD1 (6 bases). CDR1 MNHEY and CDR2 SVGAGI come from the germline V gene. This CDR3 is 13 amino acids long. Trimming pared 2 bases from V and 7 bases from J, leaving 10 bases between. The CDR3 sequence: CASSYGDKNTQYF. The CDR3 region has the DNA TGTGCCAGCAGTTACGGGGACAAAAATACGCAGTATTTT.

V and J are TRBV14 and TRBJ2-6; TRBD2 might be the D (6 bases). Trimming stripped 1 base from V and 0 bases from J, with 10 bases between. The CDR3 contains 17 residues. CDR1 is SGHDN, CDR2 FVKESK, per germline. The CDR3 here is CASSQAGLPSGANVLTF. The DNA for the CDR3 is TGTGCCAGCAGCCAAGCGGGACTGCCCTCTGGGGCCAACGTCCTGACTTTC.

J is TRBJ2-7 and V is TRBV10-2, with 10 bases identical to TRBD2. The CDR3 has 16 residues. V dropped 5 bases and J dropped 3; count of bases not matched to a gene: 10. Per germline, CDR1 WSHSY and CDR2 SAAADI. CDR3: CASSSRLAGSLYEQYF. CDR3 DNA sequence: TGCGCCAGCAGTTCAAGACTAGCGGGTTCCCTCTACGAGCAGTACTTC.

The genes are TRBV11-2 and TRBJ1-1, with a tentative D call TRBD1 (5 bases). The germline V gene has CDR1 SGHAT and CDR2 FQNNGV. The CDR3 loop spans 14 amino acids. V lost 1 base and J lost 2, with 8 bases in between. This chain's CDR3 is CASSLVQGNTEAFF. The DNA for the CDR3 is TGTGCCAGCAGCTTAGTTCAGGGAAACACTGAAGCTTTCTTT.

This CDR3 is CASSQDPPWTEGIDTQYF. For the CDR3, the DNA is TGCGCCAGCAGCCAAGACCCCCCTTGGACGGAGGGGATAGATACGCAGTATTTT. The gene calls are TRBV4-1 and TRBJ2-3; a possible D gene is TRBD2 (6 bases). Trimming stripped 0 bases from V and 5 bases from J, with 21 bases between. Per germline, CDR1 MGHRA and CDR2 YSYEKL. The CDR3 extends over 18 amino acids.

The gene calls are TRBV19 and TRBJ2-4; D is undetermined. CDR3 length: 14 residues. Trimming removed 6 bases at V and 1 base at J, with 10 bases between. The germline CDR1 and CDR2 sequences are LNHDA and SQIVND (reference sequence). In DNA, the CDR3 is TGTGCCAGTAGCCGCGGTGGGGCCAAAAACATTCAGTACTTC. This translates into CASSRGGAKNIQYF. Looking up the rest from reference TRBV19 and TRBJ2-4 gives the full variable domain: DGGITQSPKYLFRKEGQNVTLSCEQNLNHDAMYWYRQDPGQGLRLIYYSQIVNDFQKGDIAEGYSVSREKKESFPLTVTSAQKNPTAFYLCASSRGGAKNIQYFGAGTRLSVL.

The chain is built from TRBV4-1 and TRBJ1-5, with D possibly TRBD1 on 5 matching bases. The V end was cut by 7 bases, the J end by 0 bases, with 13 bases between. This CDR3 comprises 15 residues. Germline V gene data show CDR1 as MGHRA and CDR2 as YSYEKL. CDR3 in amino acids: CASKPRDYSNQPQHF. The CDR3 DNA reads TGCGCCAGCAAGCCCCGGGACTATAGCAATCAGCCCCAGCATTTT.

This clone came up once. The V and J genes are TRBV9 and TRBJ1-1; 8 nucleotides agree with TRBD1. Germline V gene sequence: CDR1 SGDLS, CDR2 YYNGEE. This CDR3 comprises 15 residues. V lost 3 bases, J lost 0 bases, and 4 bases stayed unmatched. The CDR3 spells CASSEWTGMNTEAFF. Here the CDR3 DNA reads TGTGCCAGCAGCGAATGGACAGGGATGAACACTGAAGCTTTCTTT.

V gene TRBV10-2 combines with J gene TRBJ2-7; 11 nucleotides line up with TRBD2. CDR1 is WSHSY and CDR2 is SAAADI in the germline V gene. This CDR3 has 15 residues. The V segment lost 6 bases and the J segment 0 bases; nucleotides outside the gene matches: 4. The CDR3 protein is CASREGLAVSYEQYF. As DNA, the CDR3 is TGCGCCAGCAGGGAGGGACTAGCGGTCTCCTACGAGCAGTACTTC.

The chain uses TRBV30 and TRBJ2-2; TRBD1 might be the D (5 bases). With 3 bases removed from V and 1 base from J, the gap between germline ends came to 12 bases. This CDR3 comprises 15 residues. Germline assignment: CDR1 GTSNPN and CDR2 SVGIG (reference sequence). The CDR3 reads CAWRGLDRNTGELFF. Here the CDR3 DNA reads TGTGCCTGGAGGGGGCTCGACAGGAACACCGGGGAGCTGTTTTTT.

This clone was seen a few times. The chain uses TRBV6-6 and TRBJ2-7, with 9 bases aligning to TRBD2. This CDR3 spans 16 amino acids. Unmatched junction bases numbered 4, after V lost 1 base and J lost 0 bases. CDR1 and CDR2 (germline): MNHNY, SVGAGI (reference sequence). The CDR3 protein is CASSYLTSGYSYEQYF. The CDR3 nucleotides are TGTGCCAGCAGTTACTTGACTAGCGGCTACTCCTACGAGCAGTACTTC.

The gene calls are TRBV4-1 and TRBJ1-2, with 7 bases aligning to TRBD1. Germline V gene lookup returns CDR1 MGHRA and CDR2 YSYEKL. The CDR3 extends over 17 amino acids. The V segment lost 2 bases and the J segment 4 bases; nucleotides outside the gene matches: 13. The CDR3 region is CASSQPTQGPSAYGYTF. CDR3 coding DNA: TGCGCCAGCAGCCAACCGACACAGGGGCCCTCTGCCTATGGCTACACCTTC.

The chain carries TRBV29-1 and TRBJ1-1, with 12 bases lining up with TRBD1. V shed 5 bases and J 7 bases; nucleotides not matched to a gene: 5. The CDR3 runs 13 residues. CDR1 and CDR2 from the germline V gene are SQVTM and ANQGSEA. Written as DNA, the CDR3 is TGCAGCGTTTGGGACAGGGGGCCCGTTGAAGCTTTCTTT. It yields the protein CSVWDRGPVEAFF.

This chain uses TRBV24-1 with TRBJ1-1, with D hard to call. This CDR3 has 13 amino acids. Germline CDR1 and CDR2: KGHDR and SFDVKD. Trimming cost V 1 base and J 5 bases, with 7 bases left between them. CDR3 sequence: CATSDFLRTEAFF. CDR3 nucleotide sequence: TGTGCCACCAGTGATTTCTTACGGACTGAAGCTTTCTTT.

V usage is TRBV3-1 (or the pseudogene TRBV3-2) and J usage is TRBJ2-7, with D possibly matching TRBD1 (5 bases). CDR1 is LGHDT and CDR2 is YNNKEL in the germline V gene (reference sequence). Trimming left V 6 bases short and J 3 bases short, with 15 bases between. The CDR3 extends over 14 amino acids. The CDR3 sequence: CASRSNKGYYEQYF. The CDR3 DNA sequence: TGTGCCAGCAGATCCAACAAGGGGTACTACGAGCAGTACTTC.

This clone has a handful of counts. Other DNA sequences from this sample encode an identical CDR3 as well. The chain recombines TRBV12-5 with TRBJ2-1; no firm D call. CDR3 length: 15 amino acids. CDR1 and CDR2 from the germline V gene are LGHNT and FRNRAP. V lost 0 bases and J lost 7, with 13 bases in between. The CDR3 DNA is TGTGCTAGTGGTTTGGTTGGGCAAGGTAGAAATGAGCAGTTCTTC. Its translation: CASGLVGQGRNEQFF.

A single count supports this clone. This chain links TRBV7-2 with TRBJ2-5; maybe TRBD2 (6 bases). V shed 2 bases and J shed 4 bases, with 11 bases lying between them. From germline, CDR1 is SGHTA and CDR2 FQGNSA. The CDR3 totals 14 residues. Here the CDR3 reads CASSLNAGRETQYF. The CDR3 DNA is TGTGCCAGCAGCTTAAATGCGGGACGAGAGACCCAGTACTTC.